This TCR beta chain was found in a study of T cell changes during pregnancy in multiple sclerosis. The method was immunoSEQ multiplex PCR; TCRdb's version includes in-frame clones alone and lacks a portion of them. The sample contains approximately 30,000 clones, about 90% of which appear only once. Unmatched junction bases numbered 9, after V lost 4 bases and J lost 4 bases. The germline V gene encodes CDR1 LNHDA and CDR2 SQIVND (reference sequence). The CDR3 is 15 amino acids. This TCR derives from a female donor with multiple sclerosis, enrolled in a pregnancy study. The input for sequencing was CD8+ T cells from peripheral blood mononuclear cells, taken after pregnancy. The chain employs TRBV19 and TRBJ2-7; 8 positions agree with TRBD2. CDR3 loop: CASSTLAGGAYEQYF. In DNA, the CDR3 is TGTGCCAGTAGTACCCTCGCGGGGGGAGCTTACGAGCAGTACTTC.